This T cell receptor beta chain was recovered during a study of T cells in Graves' hyperthyroidism and ophthalmopathy. Overall study findings and caveats: Most clonotypes expanded in the thyroid (above 0.001) were also present in blood.

Germline loops: CDR1 SGHTA, CDR2 FQGTGA. The CDR3 loop spans 13 amino acids. Exclusion followed for patients with uncontrolled infection, other autoimmune disease, pregnancy or lactation. Diagnosing involved the use of clinical symptoms, serum thyroxine and TRAb, thyroid ultrasound and orbital computed tomography. This clonotype was counted a few times. Its cognate antigen is unknown. One end of the junction fails to match germline, which may point to a read error. The TCR beta CDR3 regions underwent amplification using RNA transcripts as the source. The study used the HTBI primer set for a first-round RT-PCR of the TCR CDR3. TCRdb ran MiXCR on the multiplex PCR reads and lists one entry per CDR3 protein. The table includes hundreds of thousands of distinct CDR3 sequences, more than 45% detected once.

The chain has TRBV7-3 and TRBJ1-6; D not resolved. Sequenced: peripheral blood or thyroid tissue (not recorded which). The sequence was obtained from a woman aged 18-29 years with Graves' hyperthyroidism. This CDR3 is CASSQEDNSPLHF. CDR3 DNA: TGCGCCAGCAGCCAAGAAGATAATTCACCCCTCCACTTT.